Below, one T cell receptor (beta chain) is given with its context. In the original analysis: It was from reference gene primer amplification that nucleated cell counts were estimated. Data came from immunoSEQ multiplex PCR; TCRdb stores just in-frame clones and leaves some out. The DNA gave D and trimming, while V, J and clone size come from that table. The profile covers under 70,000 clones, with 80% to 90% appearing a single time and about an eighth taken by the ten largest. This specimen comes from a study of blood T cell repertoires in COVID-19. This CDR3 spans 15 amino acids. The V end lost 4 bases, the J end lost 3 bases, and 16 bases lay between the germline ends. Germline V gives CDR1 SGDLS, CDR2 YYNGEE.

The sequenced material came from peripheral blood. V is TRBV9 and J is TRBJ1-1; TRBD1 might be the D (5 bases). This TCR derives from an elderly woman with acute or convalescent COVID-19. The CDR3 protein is CASSPDSGFDTEAFF. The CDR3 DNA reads TGTGCCAGCAGCCCAGACTCAGGGTTCGACACTGAAGCTTTCTTT.